This TCR beta chain was captured by sequencing in a study of T cell responses to AZD1222 COVID-19 vaccine. Study-wide results and caveats: Repertoires were collected only later (after the peak T cell response had occurred).

This clone was observed once. The antigen is unknown. This CDR3 is built from 13 residues. CDR1 is SGHDN and CDR2 is FVKESK in the germline V gene. The ends were cut back, 1 base at V and 4 bases at J, with 7 bases in the middle. Profiling relied on immunoSEQ multiplex PCR, and the TCRdb table lists in-frame clones only, not all of them. The table lists 100,000 to 120,000 clones, approximately 87% of them singletons, with about 2.5% in the top ten. The clonotype originates from an adult in good health. The chain couples TRBV14 to TRBJ1-2; D ambiguous. The sample in question was peripheral blood, obtained on day 0 of AZD1222 vaccination. CDR3 amino acids: CASSQGVGYGYTF. The CDR3 nucleotides read TGTGCCAGCAGCCAAGGAGTTGGCTATGGCTACACCTTC.